Below, 26 T cell receptor beta chains from the same sample are listed, as sequenced in a study of Ad26.COV2.S vaccination and SARS-CoV-2 variants. The sample's treatment: 15 to 20 received Ad26.COV2.S at low or high dose, single or two shots; a few received placebo; per-sample allocation not given. Samples were taken on day 63 after the first vaccine or placebo injection. Method: immunoSEQ multiplex PCR; TCRdb's copy keeps in-frame clones and lacks some. The sample yields 400,000 to 450,000 clones, approximately 90% seen once. The source was peripheral blood, collected in a trial of Ad26.COV2.S vaccine versus placebo. These receptors came from a person aged 18-60 years who received the Ad26.COV2.S COVID-19 vaccine or a placebo.

The rearrangement uses TRBV29-1 and TRBJ2-7; a weak D match, TRBD2 (5 bases). This CDR3 comprises 13 residues. Trimming stripped 0 bases from V and 0 bases from J, with 6 bases between. Germline CDR1 reads SQVTM; CDR2 reads ANQGSEA. The DNA of the CDR3 is TGCAGCGTTGAAGACCGGGACTCCTACGAGCAGTACTTC. It codes for CSVEDRDSYEQYF.

The chain recombines TRBV27 with TRBJ2-7; D gene uncertain. Germline values: CDR1 MNHEY, CDR2 SMNVEV (reference sequence). The length of the CDR3 is 11 residues. Trimming shortened V by 6 bases and J by 7 bases, and 10 bases separated the two germline ends. The CDR3 region is CASSYSGEQYF. The DNA for the CDR3 is TGTGCCAGCAGCTACAGTGGGGAGCAGTACTTC.

CDR3 coding DNA: TGCGCCAGCAGCTTGGAACTAGAAACAGATACGCAGTATTTT. The encoded protein is CASSLELETDTQYF. The chain uses TRBV5-1 and TRBJ2-3; D perhaps matches TRBD2 (5 bases). The CDR3 spans 14 residues. Between the trimmed V and J ends, which lost 0 bases and 3 bases, there was a span of 8 bases. Germline values: CDR1 SGHRS, CDR2 YFSETQ.

The rearrangement links TRBV9 to TRBJ1-6; D is possibly TRBD1 (5 bases). Deletions cut 1 base from V and 7 bases from J, with 15 bases between. There are 16 residues in the CDR3. Germline V gives CDR1 SGDLS, CDR2 YYNGEE. The CDR3 region has the DNA TGTGCCAGCAGCGTAAATGTGGGACTGGGAAATTCACCCCTCCACTTT. Translated, it gives CASSVNVGLGNSPLHF.

The gene calls are TRBV2 and TRBJ1-5; 10 positions agree with TRBD1. V was pared by 0 bases and J by 1 base, with 6 bases of the junction left unmatched. The CDR3 has 18 residues. CDR1 and CDR2 (germline): SNHLY, FYNNEI. The CDR3 coding sequence is TGTGCCAGCAGTGAAGCGCGACAGGGGGCGCGGAGCAATCAGCCCCAGCATTTT. The encoded protein is CASSEARQGARSNQPQHF.

The CDR3 DNA reads TGTGCCAGCAGTTTGGAGCCCCTCTATGGCTACACCTTC. Translation gives CASSLEPLYGYTF. The chain joins TRBV12-3 or TRBV12-4 to TRBJ1-2; D is unclear. The CDR3 runs to 13 residues. V lost 3 bases and J lost 4, with 9 bases in between.

This clone was seen more than once but under ten times. The chain carries TRBV10-1 and TRBJ2-3, with D possibly TRBD1 on 6 matching bases. This CDR3 comprises 14 residues. V was trimmed by 0 bases and J by 7 bases, leaving 11 bases between them. Germline V lookup: CDR1 WNHNN, CDR2 SYGVQD (reference sequence). The CDR3 region has the DNA TGCGCCAGCAGTGAGTCGACAGGCCTGTATACGCAGTATTTT. It translates to CASSESTGLYTQYF.

The chain is built from TRBV18 and TRBJ2-7, with D uncertain. Germline V CDR1 and CDR2: KGHSH, LQKENI. The V end was cut by 3 bases, the J end by 3 bases, with 15 bases between. The CDR3 runs 15 residues. The CDR3: CASSPTKPSYYEQYF. The CDR3 bases are TGTGCCAGCTCACCCACAAAGCCCTCCTACTACGAGCAGTACTTC.

The chain joins TRBV25-1 to TRBJ2-6; weak D call: TRBD1 (5 bases). CDR3 length equals 14 residues. Germline CDR1 MGHDK, CDR2 SYGVNS. Trimming pared 4 bases from V and 2 bases from J, leaving 6 bases between. The CDR3 protein is CASSGGAGANVLTF. The CDR3 DNA is TGTGCCAGCAGTGGGGGCGCTGGGGCCAACGTCCTGACTTTC.

Only one count was recorded for this clone. The genes are TRBV3-1 (or the pseudogene TRBV3-2) and TRBJ1-1; tentative D call: TRBD1 (5 bases). Germline V lookup: CDR1 LGHDT, CDR2 YNNKEL (reference sequence). This CDR3 spans 16 amino acids. Trimming removed 1 base from V and 6 bases from J, with 18 bases in between. The CDR3 region is CASSQAGAGRGAEAFF. CDR3 DNA sequence: TGTGCCAGCAGCCAAGCAGGCGCTGGCCGGGGCGCTGAAGCTTTCTTT.

This chain connects TRBV13 to TRBJ1-2; 10 positions match TRBD1. Germline lookup yields CDR1 PRHDT and CDR2 FYEKMQ (reference sequence). The CDR3 sequence is 15 residues long. V lost 5 bases, J lost 6 bases, and 9 bases stayed unmatched. The CDR3 DNA is TGTGCCAGCAGCCTGTCCGGGACAGGGGTGGATGGCTACACCTTC. It specifies CASSLSGTGVDGYTF.

The chain combines TRBV11-2 with TRBJ1-1; no firm D call. CDR1 and CDR2 (germline): SGHAT, FQNNGV. This CDR3 is 13 amino acids long. V was clipped by 5 bases and J by 8 bases, with 15 bases between them. The CDR3 DNA reads as TGTGCCAGCAGCCCAGGCCGGAGTAAGGAAGCTTTCTTT. This codes for CASSPGRSKEAFF.

The chain joins TRBV16 to TRBJ1-3; TRBD1 might be the D (5 bases). Per the germline V gene, CDR1 is KGHSY and CDR2 is FQNENV. The CDR3 has 13 residues. V was cut by 3 bases and J by 8 bases, with 11 bases left in between. The CDR3 bases are TGTGCCAGCAGCCAGGGACTGGTGGACACCATATATTTT. Protein product: CASSQGLVDTIYF. Full variable domain (outside the CDR3, taken from reference TRBV16 and TRBJ1-3): GEEVAQTPKHLVRGEGQKAKLYCAPIKGHSYVFWYQQVLKNEFKFLISFQNENVFDETGMPKERFSAKCLPNSPCSLEIQATKLEDSAVYFCASSQGLVDTIYFGEGSWLTVV.

V gene TRBV7-2 combines with J gene TRBJ1-2; possible D gene TRBD1, 5 bases. The germline V and J ends were trimmed by 9 bases and 8 bases, with 19 bases remaining between them. The CDR3 spans 13 residues. The germline V gene has CDR1 SGHTA and CDR2 FQGNSA. The CDR3 DNA reads TGTGCCAGTCGTAGGGGAGGGATGGAAGGCTACACCTTC. It codes for CASRRGGMEGYTF.

The chain carries TRBV7-2 and TRBJ2-1, with 9 bases identical to TRBD2. Germline lookup yields CDR1 SGHTA and CDR2 FQGNSA. V lost 1 base and J lost 5; bases outside the gene matches: 12. The length of the CDR3 is 18 residues. The CDR3 loop reads CASSLVLYAAGGHNEQFF. CDR3 DNA: TGTGCCAGCAGCTTAGTTTTATATGCGGCGGGGGGGCACAATGAGCAGTTCTTC. The entire variable domain, with the rest obtained from reference TRBV7-2 and TRBJ2-1, is as follows: GAGVSQSPSNKVTEKGKDVELRCDPISGHTALYWYRQSLGQGLEFLIYFQGNSAPDKSGLPSDRFSAERTGGSVSTLTIQRTQQEDSAVYLCASSLVLYAAGGHNEQFFGPGTRLTVL.

V is TRBV11-2 and J is TRBJ1-1; D is unclear. Trimming pared 10 bases from V and 5 bases from J, leaving 14 bases between. Germline-derived CDR1 and CDR2 are SGHAT and FQNNGV. The CDR3 spans 12 residues. CDR3 sequence (DNA): TGTGCCACCACCCCAGAAGGGACTGAAGCTTTCTTT. Encoded protein: CATTPEGTEAFF.

V gene TRBV27 combines with J gene TRBJ1-2; a possible D gene is TRBD1 (6 bases). The V gene lost 5 bases and the J gene lost 1 base, with 20 bases spanning the gap. The length of the CDR3 is 17 residues. Germline V gene sequence: CDR1 MNHEY, CDR2 SMNVEV (reference sequence). CDR3 sequence: CASSPRAEGGFNYGYTF. As DNA, the CDR3 is TGTGCCAGCAGTCCCCGGGCGGAGGGGGGCTTTAACTATGGCTACACCTTC.

The chain is built from TRBV19 and TRBJ1-5; D ambiguous. Germline V lookup: CDR1 LNHDA, CDR2 SQIVND (reference sequence). The V and J ends lost 3 bases and 5 bases respectively, with 8 bases between them. The CDR3 is 13 residues long. The CDR3 region has the DNA TGTGCCAGTAGTATTACCAGAGATCAGCCCCAGCATTTT. It encodes CASSITRDQPQHF.

This chain uses TRBV7-9 with TRBJ2-7; perhaps D is TRBD1 or TRBD2 (5 bases each). V lost 5 bases to trimming and J lost 2 bases, with 13 bases between them. Germline V gene lookup returns CDR1 SEHNR and CDR2 FQNEAQ (reference sequence). There are 14 residues in the CDR3. The CDR3 loop reads CASSIWDGAYEQYF. The CDR3 DNA sequence: TGTGCCAGCAGCATTTGGGACGGAGCCTACGAGCAGTACTTC.

V is TRBV19 and J is TRBJ1-2; possibly TRBD1 for D (6 bases). The V gene lost 3 bases and the J gene lost 8 bases, with 16 bases spanning the gap. This CDR3 is built from 14 residues. Germline V gives CDR1 LNHDA, CDR2 SQIVND (reference sequence). CDR3 sequence: CASSIGAGDLGYTF. The CDR3 nucleotides are TGTGCCAGTAGTATCGGGGCAGGGGACTTGGGCTACACCTTC.

This clone was picked up one time. The genes are TRBV4-1 and TRBJ1-6; TRBD1 is a possible D gene (6 bases). Germline V lookup: CDR1 MGHRA, CDR2 YSYEKL. V lost 0 bases, J lost 8 bases, and 11 bases lay in between. The CDR3 length is 15 residues. Here the CDR3 DNA reads TGCGCCAGCAGCCAAGAACCCCCAGGGGATTCACCCCTCCACTTT. It yields the protein CASSQEPPGDSPLHF.

The DNA of the CDR3 is TGTGCCAGCAGCTTCATGGGCGGGAGCTACAATGAGCAGTTCTTC. Amino acids: CASSFMGGSYNEQFF. The chain couples TRBV5-4 to TRBJ2-1; the match to TRBD2 covers 7 bases. Germline values: CDR1 SGHNT, CDR2 YYREEE (reference sequence). V shed 2 bases and J 3 bases; nucleotides not matched to a gene: 5. The CDR3 extends over 15 amino acids. Supplemented by reference TRBV5-4 and TRBJ2-1, the full variable domain reads ETGVTQSPTHLIKTRGQQVTLRCSSQSGHNTVSWYQQALGQGPQFIFQYYREEENGRGNFPPRFSGLQFPNYSSELNVNALELDDSALYLCASSFMGGSYNEQFFGPGTRLTVL.

This chain's CDR3 is CASNPREQALNEQYF. In DNA, the CDR3 is TGTGCCAGCAACCCTCGGGAGCAGGCATTAAACGAGCAGTACTTC. This rearrangement joins TRBV7-9 to TRBJ2-7, with D possibly matching TRBD2 (6 bases). V was shortened by 7 bases and J by 5 bases, with 21 bases between the two germline ends. Germline assignment: CDR1 SEHNR and CDR2 FQNEAQ (reference sequence). CDR3 size: 15 residues.

This clone was picked up one time. This chain uses TRBV7-6 with TRBJ1-1; no reliable D call. Germline assignment: CDR1 SGHVS and CDR2 FNYEAQ. The CDR3 is made up of 15 amino acids. Trimming pared 0 bases from V and 7 bases from J, leaving 15 bases between. CDR3 in DNA: TGTGCCAGCAGCTTAGCGTACGGCAGATATCATGAAGCTTTCTTT. Translating it yields CASSLAYGRYHEAFF.

The chain carries TRBV27 and TRBJ2-2; TRBD1 might be the D (5 bases). Germline V gene data show CDR1 as MNHEY and CDR2 as SMNVEV (reference sequence). The CDR3 consists of 17 residues. V lost 4 bases, J lost 5 bases, and 20 bases lay in between. The CDR3 is CASSSLLRAKGTGELFF. The CDR3 DNA is TGTGCCAGCAGTTCCCTTCTCAGGGCAAAAGGGACCGGGGAGCTGTTTTTT.

This sequence joins TRBV7-2 and TRBJ1-1, with a weak D call TRBD1 (5 bases). The V end lost 5 bases, the J end lost 3 bases, and 16 bases lay between the germline ends. The CDR3 runs to 15 residues. CDR1 and CDR2 from the germline V gene are SGHTA and FQGNSA. CDR3 protein: CASSQTPGDYTEAFF. Written as DNA, the CDR3 is TGTGCCAGCAGCCAAACCCCCGGGGACTACACTGAAGCTTTCTTT.